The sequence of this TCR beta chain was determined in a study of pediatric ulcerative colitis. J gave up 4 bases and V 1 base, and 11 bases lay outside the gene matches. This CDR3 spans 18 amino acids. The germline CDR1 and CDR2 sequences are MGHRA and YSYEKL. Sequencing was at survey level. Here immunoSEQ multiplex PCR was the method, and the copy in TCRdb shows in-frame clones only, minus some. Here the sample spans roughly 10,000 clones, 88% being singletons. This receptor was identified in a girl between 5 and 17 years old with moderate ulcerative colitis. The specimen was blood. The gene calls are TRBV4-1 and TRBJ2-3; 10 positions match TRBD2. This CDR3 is CASSQALAGVLLADTQYF. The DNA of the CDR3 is TGCGCCAGCAGCCAAGCTCTAGCGGGAGTTTTGCTGGCAGATACGCAGTATTTT.